This T cell receptor beta chain was recovered during a study of shared clonotypes between healthy human individuals. In germline, CDR1 is SGHVS, CDR2 FQNEAQ. The CDR3 has 16 residues. J gave up 7 bases and V 2 bases, and 9 bases lay outside the gene matches. Findings and limits, study-wide: Some clonotypes were shared by all four sorted-subset donors, while others were not shared. The non-shared ones had lower generation probabilities than the shared ones.

TCRdb keeps only in-frame clones here, not all; method: immunoSEQ multiplex PCR. The sample has under 650,000 clones; 95% to 97% are singletons. As concerns this clone: The antigen remains unidentified.

The specimen sequenced was naive CD4+ T cells sorted from blood. Specified subset: CD45RA+ positively selected. This TCR was sampled from a woman in her twenties or thirties in good health. The chain is built from TRBV7-8 and TRBJ2-7; 12 nucleotides align to TRBD2. The chain's CDR3 is CASSLIFRLAGGEQYF. For the CDR3, the DNA is TGTGCCAGCAGCTTAATCTTTCGGCTAGCGGGGGGGGAGCAGTACTTC.